The clone carrying this TCR beta chain was seen only once. Its antigen is as yet unknown. Here immunoSEQ multiplex PCR was the method, and the copy in TCRdb shows in-frame clones only, minus some. The data contain 150,000 to 250,000 clones, over 60% of them seen just once; the ten biggest clones take up around an eighth. This entry is derived from a study of cytotoxic CD8 clonotypes in ibrutinib-treated CLL. Study information: The cohort had ten to eleven relapsed/refractory and around 15 treatment-naive patients, roughly 17 IGHV unmutated. Partial responses totalled 24 and complete responses 2; after median roughly 64 months, 14 remained remitted and about twelve progressed. Mean values per sample were some 250,000 productive templates and over 90,000 productive rearrangements.

Whole-study results and caveats: Circulating CD8+ T-cell counts were tracked by baseline clonality, which exceeded that of age-matched healthy donors.

V was pared by 0 bases and J by 9 bases, with 11 bases of the junction left unmatched. The CDR3 totals 18 residues. In germline, CDR1 is LGHNA, CDR2 YSLEER. The starting material was PBMCs, obtained after 24 months of ibrutinib treatment. The origin of this receptor is a human donor with chronic lymphocytic leukemia. The genes are TRBV4-3 and TRBJ2-1; 13 bases fit TRBD2. The CDR3 region has the DNA TGCGCCAGCAGCCAAGAAGTGACTAGCGGGAGGAGCGTCGGTGAGCAGTTCTTC. Amino acids: CASSQEVTSGRSVGEQFF.